Here is one TCR beta chain with its context. The antigen is not known. Method: immunoSEQ multiplex PCR; TCRdb's copy keeps in-frame clones and lacks some. Of more than 6,500 clones listed, around four fifths are singletons. The data were taken from a study of immune evolution from preneoplasia to lung adenocarcinoma. Study-level findings and limits: Clonality was highest in normal lung, lower in later-stage lesions apparently. From normal lung to invasive adenocarcinoma, top clone frequencies appeared to decrease.

The V segment lost 10 bases and the J segment 2 bases; nucleotides outside the gene matches: 10. The CDR3 loop spans 14 amino acids. Germline V lookup: CDR1 ENHRY, CDR2 SYGVKD. The sequence derives from a donor of 70 years or more with lung adenocarcinoma. This chain connects TRBV10-3 to TRBJ2-7; 8 bases agree with TRBD1. The sequencing sample was made of FFPE minimally invasive lung adenocarcinoma tissue. The CDR3 DNA reads as TGTGCCACTCGCCAACAGGGGGGAACCTACGAGCAGTACTTC. Its protein product is CATRQQGGTYEQYF.